This paragraph reports one T cell receptor (beta chain). Original processing methods: Amplification of reference gene primers was used by the study to estimate nucleated cell counts. Using immunoSEQ multiplex PCR, the repertoire was profiled, and TCRdb retains in-frame clones only, with some absent. The V and J calls and the clone size are those of that table, but D and trimming were determined from the DNA. The data contain about 180,000 clones, approximately 81% of them singletons. This specimen belongs to a study of blood T cell repertoires in COVID-19. Study information: The samples span acute and convalescent COVID-19 from the United States, Italy and Spain. PBMCs, B-cell-depleted T cells, or T cells were the source of the cDNA or gDNA that made up the material.

CDR3 size: 15 residues. V was shortened by 2 bases and J by 0 bases, with 10 bases between the two germline ends. The germline CDR1 and CDR2 sequences are SGDLS and YYNGEE. The J gene is TRBJ2-3, the V gene TRBV9; tentatively, D is TRBD2 (5 bases). This clonotype was sampled from an elderly woman with active or convalescent COVID-19. Sequencing input: peripheral blood. The CDR3 region is CASSVDGISTDTQYF. The DNA of the CDR3 is TGTGCCAGCAGCGTCGACGGGATTAGCACAGATACGCAGTATTTT.